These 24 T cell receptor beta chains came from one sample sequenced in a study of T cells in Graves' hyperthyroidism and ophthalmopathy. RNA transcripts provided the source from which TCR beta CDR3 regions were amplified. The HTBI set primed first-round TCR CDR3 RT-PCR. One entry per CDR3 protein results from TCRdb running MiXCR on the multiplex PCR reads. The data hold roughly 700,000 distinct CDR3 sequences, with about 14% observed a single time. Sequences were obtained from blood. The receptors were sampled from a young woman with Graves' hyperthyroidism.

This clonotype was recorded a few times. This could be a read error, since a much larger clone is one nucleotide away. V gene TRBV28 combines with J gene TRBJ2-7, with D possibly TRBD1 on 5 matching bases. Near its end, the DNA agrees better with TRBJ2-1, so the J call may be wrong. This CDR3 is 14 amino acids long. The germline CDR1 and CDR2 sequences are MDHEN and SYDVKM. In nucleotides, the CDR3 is TGTGCCAGCAGTTGGGGCGACGGAGCCTACGAGCAGTTCTTC. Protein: CASSWGDGAYEQFF.

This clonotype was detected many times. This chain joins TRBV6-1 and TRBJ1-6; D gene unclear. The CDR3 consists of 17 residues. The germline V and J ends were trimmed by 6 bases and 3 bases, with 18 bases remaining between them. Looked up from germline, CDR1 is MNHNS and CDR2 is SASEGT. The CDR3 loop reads CASRWAETWNYNSPLHF. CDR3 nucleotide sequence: TGTGCCAGCAGATGGGCCGAGACGTGGAACTATAATTCACCCCTCCACTTT.

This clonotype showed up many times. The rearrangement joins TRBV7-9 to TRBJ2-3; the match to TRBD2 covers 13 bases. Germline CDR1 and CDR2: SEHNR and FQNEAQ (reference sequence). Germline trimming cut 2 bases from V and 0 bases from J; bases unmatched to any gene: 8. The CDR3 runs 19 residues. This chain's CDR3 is CASSLTSGRARGSTDTQYF. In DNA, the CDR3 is TGTGCCAGCAGCTTAACTAGCGGGAGGGCACGAGGAAGCACAGATACGCAGTATTTT.

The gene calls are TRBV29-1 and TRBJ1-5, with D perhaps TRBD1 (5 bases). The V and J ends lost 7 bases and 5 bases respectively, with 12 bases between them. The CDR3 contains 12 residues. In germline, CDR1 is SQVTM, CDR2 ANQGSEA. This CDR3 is CSGKWGDQPQHF. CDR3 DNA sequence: TGCAGCGGGAAATGGGGCGATCAGCCCCAGCATTTT.

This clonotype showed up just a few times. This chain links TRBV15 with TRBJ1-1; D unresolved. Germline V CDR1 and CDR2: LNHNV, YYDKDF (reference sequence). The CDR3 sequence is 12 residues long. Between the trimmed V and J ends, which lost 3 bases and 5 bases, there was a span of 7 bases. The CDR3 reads CATSSGWTEAFF. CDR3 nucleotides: TGTGCCACCAGCAGTGGTTGGACTGAAGCTTTCTTT.

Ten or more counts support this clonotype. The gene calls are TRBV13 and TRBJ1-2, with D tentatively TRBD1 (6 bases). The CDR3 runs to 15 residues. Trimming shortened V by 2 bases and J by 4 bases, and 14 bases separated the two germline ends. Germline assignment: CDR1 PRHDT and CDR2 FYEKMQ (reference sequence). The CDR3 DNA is TGTGCCAGCAGCTTACCTACCGGGACATCCTATGGCTACACCTTC. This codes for CASSLPTGTSYGYTF.

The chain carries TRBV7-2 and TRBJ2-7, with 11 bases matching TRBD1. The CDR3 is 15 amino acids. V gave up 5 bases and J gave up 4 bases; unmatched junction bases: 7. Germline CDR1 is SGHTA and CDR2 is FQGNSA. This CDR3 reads CASSAWTGGWYEQYF. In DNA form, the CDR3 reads TGTGCCAGCAGCGCGTGGACAGGGGGCTGGTACGAGCAGTACTTC.

The CDR3 nucleotides are TGCAGTGCTCAGCAGCGGAGTTCGACAGGCCCTCGGGGAGATACGCAGTATTTT. Its translation: CSAQQRSSTGPRGDTQYF. The rearrangement joins TRBV20-1 to TRBJ2-3; D may be TRBD1 (6 bases). The V end lost 5 bases, the J end lost 5 bases, and 29 bases lay between the germline ends. Germline loops: CDR1 DFQATT, CDR2 SNEGSKA (reference sequence). The CDR3 spans 18 residues.

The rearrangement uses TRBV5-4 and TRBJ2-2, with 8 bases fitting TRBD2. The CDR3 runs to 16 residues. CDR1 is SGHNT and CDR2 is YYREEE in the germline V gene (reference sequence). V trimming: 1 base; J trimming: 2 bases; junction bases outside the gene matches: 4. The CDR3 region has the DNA TGTGCCAGCAGCTTGATGCGGGAGGTCAACACCGGGGAGCTGTTTTTT. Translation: CASSLMREVNTGELFF.

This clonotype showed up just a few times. CDR3 DNA sequence: TGTGCCAGCAGCGACAGGGGTTGGGGCCCCTCATTAGGGGCTTTCTTT. Translation: CASSDRGWGPSLGAFF. V gene TRBV11-2 combines with J gene TRBJ1-1; 8 nucleotides line up with TRBD1. The junction had 19 bases not matched to a gene; V was cut back by 5 bases and J by 11 bases. CDR1 is SGHAT and CDR2 is FQNNGV in the germline V gene. CDR3 length equals 16 residues.

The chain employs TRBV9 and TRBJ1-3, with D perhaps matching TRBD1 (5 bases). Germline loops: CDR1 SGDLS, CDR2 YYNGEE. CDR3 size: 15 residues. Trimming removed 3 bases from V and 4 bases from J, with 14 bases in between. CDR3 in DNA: TGTGCCAGCAGCGACCAGGGTGGAGAGGGAAACACCATATATTTT. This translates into CASSDQGGEGNTIYF.

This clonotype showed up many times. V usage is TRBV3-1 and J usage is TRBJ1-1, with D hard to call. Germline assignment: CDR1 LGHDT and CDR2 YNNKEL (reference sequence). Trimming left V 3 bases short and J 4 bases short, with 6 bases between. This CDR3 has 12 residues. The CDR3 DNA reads TGTGCCAGCAGCCAGAGAAGCACTGAAGCTTTCTTT. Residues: CASSQRSTEAFF.

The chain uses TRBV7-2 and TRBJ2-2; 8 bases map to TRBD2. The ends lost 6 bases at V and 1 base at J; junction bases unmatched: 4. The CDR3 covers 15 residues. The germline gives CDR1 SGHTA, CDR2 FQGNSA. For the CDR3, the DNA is TGTGCCAGCAGGATACTAGCGGAGAACACCGGGGAGCTGTTTTTT. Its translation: CASRILAENTGELFF.

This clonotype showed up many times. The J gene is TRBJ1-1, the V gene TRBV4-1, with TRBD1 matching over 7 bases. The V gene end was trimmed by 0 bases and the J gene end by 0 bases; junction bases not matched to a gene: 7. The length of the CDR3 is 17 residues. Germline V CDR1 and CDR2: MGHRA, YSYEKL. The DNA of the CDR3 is TGCGCCAGCAGCCAAGATCAGGGGGGGCGTATGAACACTGAAGCTTTCTTT. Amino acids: CASSQDQGGRMNTEAFF.

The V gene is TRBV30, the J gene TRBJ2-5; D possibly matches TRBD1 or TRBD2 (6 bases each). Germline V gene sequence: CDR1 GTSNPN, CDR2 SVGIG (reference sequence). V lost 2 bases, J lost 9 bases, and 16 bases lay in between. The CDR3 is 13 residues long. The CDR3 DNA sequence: TGTGCCTGGAGTCGATATGAGGGGGGCGCCCAGTACTTC. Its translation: CAWSRYEGGAQYF.

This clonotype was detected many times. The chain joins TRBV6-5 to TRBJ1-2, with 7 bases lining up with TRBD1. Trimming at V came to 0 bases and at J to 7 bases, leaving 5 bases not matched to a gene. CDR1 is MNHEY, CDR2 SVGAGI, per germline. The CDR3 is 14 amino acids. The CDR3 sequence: CASSYSAGQSGYTF. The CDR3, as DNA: TGTGCCAGCAGTTACTCGGCGGGACAGAGTGGCTACACCTTC.

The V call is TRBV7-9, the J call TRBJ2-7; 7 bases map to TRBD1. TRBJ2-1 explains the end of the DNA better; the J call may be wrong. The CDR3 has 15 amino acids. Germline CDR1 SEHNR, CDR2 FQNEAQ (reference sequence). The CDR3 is CASSSLGTATYEQFF. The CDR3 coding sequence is TGTGCCAGCAGCTCCCTCGGGACAGCCACCTACGAGCAGTTCTTC.

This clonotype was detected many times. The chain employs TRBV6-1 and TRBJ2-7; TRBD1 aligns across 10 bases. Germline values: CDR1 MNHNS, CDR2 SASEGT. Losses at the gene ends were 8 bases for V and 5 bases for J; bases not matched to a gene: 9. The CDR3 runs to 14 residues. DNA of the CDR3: TGTGCCAGCGGTAACCGGGACAGGGGCCACGAGCAGTACTTC. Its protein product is CASGNRDRGHEQYF.

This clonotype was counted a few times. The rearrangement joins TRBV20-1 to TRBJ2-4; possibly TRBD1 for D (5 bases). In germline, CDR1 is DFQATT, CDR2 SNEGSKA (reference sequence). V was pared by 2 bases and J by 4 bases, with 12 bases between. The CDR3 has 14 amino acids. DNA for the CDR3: TGCAGTGCTAGAAAGGGGTCAGAGAAAAACATTCAGTACTTC. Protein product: CSARKGSEKNIQYF.

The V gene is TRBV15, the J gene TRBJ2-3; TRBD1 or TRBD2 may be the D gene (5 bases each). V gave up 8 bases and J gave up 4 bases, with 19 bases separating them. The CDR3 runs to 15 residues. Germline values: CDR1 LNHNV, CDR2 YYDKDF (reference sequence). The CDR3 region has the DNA TGTGCCACCGGCCAGGGACCCACCATTCCAGATACGCAGTATTTT. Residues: CATGQGPTIPDTQYF.

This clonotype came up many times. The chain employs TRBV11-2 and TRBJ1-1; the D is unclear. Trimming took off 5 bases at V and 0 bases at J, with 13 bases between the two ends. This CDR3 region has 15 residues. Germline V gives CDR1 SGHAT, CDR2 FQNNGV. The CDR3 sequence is CASSRGGYVNTEAFF. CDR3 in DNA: TGTGCCAGCAGCCGGGGAGGGTACGTGAACACTGAAGCTTTCTTT.

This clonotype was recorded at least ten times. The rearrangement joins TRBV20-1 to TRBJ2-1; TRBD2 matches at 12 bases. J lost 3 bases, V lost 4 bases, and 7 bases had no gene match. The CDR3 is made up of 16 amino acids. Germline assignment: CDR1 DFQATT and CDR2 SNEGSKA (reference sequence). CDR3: CSANQLAGGDYNEQFF. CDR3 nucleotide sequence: TGCAGTGCTAATCAACTAGCGGGAGGAGACTACAATGAGCAGTTCTTC.

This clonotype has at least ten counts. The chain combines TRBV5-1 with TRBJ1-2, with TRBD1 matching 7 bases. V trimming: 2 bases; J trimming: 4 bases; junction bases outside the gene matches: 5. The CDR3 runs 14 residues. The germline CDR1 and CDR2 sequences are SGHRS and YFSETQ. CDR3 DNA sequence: TGCGCCAGCAGCTTTGACAGGGTCAGCTATGGCTACACCTTC. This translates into CASSFDRVSYGYTF. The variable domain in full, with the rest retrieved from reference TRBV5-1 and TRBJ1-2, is KAGVTQTPRYLIKTRGQQVTLSCSPISGHRSVSWYQQTPGQGLQFLFEYFSETQRNKGNFPGRFSGRQFSNSRSEMNVSTLELGDSALYLCASSFDRVSYGYTFGSGTRLTVV.

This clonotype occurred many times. This CDR3 reads CASSLGKTGGGNTIYF. Written as DNA, the CDR3 is TGTGCCAGCAGTTTGGGGAAGACAGGGGGAGGAAACACCATATATTTT. The chain combines TRBV28 with TRBJ1-3; the match to TRBD1 covers 9 bases. The CDR3 length is 16 residues. Germline V CDR1 and CDR2: MDHEN, SYDVKM. The ends lost 3 bases at V and 4 bases at J; junction bases unmatched: 7.